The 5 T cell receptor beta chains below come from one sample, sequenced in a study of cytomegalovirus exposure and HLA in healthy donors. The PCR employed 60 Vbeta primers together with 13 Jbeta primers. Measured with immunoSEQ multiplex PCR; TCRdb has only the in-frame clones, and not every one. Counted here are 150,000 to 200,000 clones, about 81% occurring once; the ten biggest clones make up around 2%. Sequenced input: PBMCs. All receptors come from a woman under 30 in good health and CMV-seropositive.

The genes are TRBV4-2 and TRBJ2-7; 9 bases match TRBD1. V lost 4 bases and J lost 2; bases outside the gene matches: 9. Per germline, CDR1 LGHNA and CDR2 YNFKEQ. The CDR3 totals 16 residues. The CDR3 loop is CASSPLQGALAYEQYF. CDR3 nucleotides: TGTGCCAGCAGCCCCCTACAGGGGGCCCTAGCCTACGAGCAGTACTTC.

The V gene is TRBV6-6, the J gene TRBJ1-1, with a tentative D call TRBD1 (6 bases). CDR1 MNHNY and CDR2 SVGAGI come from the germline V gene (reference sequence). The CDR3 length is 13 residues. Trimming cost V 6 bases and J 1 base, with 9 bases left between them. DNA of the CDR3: TGTGCCAGCAGGGGGGCAGCGAACACTGAAGCTTTCTTT. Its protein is CASRGAANTEAFF.

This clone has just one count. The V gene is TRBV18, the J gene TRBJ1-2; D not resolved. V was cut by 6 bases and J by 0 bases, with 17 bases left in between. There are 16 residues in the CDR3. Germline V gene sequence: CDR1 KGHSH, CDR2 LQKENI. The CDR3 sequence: CASSTSLQKTNYGYTF. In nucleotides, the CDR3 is TGTGCCAGCTCGACAAGTCTCCAGAAAACTAACTATGGCTACACCTTC.

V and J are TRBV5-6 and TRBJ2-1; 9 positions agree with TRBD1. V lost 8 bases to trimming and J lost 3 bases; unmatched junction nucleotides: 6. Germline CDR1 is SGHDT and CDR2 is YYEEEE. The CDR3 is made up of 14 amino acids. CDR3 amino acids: CASTGGSSYNEQFF. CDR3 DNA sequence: TGTGCCAGTACAGGGGGCTCAAGCTACAATGAGCAGTTCTTC.

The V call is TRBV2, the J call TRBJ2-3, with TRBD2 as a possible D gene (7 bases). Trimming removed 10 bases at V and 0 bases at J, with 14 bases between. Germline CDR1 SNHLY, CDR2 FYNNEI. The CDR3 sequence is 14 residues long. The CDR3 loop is CANLGGASTDTQYF. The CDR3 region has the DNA TGTGCCAACCTGGGGGGGGCAAGCACAGATACGCAGTATTTT.